These 3 T cell receptor beta chains originate from one sample sequenced in a study of T cell responses to AZD1222 COVID-19 vaccine. Assay: immunoSEQ multiplex PCR; the TCRdb copy retains only in-frame clones and omits some. In the table there are 100,000 to 150,000 clones, around 87% of which are singletons. Sample: peripheral blood, taken on day 0 of AZD1222 vaccination. Receptors originate from an adult in good health.

This clone was observed once. J is TRBJ2-5 and V is TRBV11-2; 7 nucleotides align to TRBD2. This CDR3 region has 15 residues. In germline, CDR1 is SGHAT, CDR2 FQNNGV. Trimming took 0 bases from V and 4 from J; bases not matched to a gene: 5. CDR3 amino acids: CASSLDGRNGETQYF. The CDR3 nucleotides are TGTGCCAGCAGCTTAGACGGGAGGAACGGAGAGACCCAGTACTTC.

This clone has a single count. The V call is TRBV23-1, the J call TRBJ2-3; 10 positions agree with TRBD1. Being an ORF, TRBV23-1 has a function that is uncertain. The CDR3 runs 15 residues. J was trimmed by 6 bases and V by 0 bases; bases with no gene match: 3. The DNA for the CDR3 is TGCGCCAGCAGTCAATCCGGGACAGGGGCGGATACGCAGTATTTT. Amino acid sequence: CASSQSGTGADTQYF.

The chain links TRBV3-1 (or the pseudogene TRBV3-2) to TRBJ2-7, with D perhaps matching TRBD1 or TRBD2 (5 bases each). V gave up 4 bases and J gave up 4 bases, with 14 bases separating them. The CDR3 has 14 residues. The germline V gene has CDR1 LGHDT and CDR2 YNNKEL (reference sequence). CDR3 in amino acids: CASSPIEGMYEQYF. The CDR3 DNA sequence: TGTGCCAGCAGCCCAATCGAGGGGATGTACGAGCAGTACTTC.